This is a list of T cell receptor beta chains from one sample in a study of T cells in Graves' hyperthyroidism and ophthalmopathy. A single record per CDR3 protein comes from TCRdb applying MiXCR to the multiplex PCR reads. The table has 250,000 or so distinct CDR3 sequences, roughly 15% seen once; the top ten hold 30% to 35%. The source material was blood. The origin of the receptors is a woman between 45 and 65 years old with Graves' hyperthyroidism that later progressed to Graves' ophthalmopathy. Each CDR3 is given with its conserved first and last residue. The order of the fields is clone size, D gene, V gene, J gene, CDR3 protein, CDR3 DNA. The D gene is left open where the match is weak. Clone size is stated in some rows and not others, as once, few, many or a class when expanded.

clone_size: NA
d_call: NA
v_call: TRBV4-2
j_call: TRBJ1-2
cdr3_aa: CASSQGGIGGYTF
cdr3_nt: TGTGCCAGCAGCCAAGGGGGGATAGGAGGCTACACCTTC

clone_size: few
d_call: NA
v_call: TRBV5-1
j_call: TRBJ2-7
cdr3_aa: CASSRAGDKSYEQYF
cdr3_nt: TGCGCCAGCTCCCGGGCAGGGGACAAGTCCTACGAGCAGTACTTC

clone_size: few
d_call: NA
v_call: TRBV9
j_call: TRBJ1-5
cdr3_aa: CASSVEGPRYQPQHF
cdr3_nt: TGTGCCAGCAGCGTAGAAGGACCCCGCTATCAGCCCCAGCATTTT

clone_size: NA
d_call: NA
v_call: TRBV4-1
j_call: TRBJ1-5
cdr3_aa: CASSQSQRKPQHF
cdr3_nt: TGCGCCAGCAGCCAAAGCCAGAGGAAGCCCCAGCATTTT

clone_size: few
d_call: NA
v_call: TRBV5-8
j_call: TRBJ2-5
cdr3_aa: CASSLGHLEMETQYF
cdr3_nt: TGTGCCAGCAGCTTGGGACACCTGGAGATGGAGACCCAGTACTTC

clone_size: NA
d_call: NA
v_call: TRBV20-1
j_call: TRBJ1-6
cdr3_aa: CSARDQIRPLRSSYNSPLHF
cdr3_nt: TGCAGTGCTAGAGATCAAATTAGGCCGCTCCGGAGCTCCTATAATTCACCCCTCCACTTT

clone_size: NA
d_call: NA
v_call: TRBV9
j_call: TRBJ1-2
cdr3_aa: CASREPGRVDGYTF
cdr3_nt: TGTGCCAGCCGAGAACCGGGCAGGGTGGACGGCTACACCTTC

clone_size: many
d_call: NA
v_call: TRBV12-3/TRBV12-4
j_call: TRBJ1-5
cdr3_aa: CASSLRNQPQHF
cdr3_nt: TGTGCCAGCAGTCTCCGAAATCAGCCCCAGCATTTT

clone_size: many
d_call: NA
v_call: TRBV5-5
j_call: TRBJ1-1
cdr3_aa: CASSLATPEETEAFF
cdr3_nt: TGTGCCAGCAGCTTAGCGACACCCGAGGAGACTGAAGCTTTCTTT

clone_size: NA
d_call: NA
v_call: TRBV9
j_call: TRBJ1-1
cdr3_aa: CASSAGTDTEAFF
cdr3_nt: TGTGCCAGCAGCGCCGGGACGGACACTGAAGCTTTCTTT

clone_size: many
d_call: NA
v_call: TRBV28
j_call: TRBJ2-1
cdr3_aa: CASSLWARDSSYNEQFF
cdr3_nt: TGTGCCAGCAGTTTATGGGCCAGGGATAGCTCCTACAATGAGCAGTTCTTC

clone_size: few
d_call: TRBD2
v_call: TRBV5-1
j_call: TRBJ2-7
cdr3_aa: CASSLGRWREGSYEQYF
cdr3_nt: TGCGCCAGCAGCTTGGGTCGCTGGCGGGAGGGCTCCTACGAGCAGTACTTC

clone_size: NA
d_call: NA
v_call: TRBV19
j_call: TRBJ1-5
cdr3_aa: CASSPAGLAQPQHF
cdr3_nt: TGTGCCAGTAGTCCCGCCGGGTTAGCGCAGCCCCAGCATTTT

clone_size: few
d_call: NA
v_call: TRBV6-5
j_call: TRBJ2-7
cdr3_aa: CASSWSSDRTYEQYF
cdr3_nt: TGTGCCAGCAGTTGGTCGTCCGACAGGACCTACGAGCAGTACTTC

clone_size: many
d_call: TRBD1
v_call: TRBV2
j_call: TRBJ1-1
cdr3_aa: CASIKGQGEPEAFF
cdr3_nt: TGTGCCAGCATCAAGGGACAGGGAGAACCTGAAGCTTTCTTT

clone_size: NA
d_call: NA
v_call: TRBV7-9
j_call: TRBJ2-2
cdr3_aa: CASSRESGELFF
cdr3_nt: TGTGCCAGCAGCCGGGAATCCGGGGAGCTGTTTTTT

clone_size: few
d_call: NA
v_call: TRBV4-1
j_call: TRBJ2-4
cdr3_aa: CASSQVPLGVIQYF
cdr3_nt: TGCGCCAGCAGCCAAGTCCCGCTTGGAGTCATTCAGTACTTC